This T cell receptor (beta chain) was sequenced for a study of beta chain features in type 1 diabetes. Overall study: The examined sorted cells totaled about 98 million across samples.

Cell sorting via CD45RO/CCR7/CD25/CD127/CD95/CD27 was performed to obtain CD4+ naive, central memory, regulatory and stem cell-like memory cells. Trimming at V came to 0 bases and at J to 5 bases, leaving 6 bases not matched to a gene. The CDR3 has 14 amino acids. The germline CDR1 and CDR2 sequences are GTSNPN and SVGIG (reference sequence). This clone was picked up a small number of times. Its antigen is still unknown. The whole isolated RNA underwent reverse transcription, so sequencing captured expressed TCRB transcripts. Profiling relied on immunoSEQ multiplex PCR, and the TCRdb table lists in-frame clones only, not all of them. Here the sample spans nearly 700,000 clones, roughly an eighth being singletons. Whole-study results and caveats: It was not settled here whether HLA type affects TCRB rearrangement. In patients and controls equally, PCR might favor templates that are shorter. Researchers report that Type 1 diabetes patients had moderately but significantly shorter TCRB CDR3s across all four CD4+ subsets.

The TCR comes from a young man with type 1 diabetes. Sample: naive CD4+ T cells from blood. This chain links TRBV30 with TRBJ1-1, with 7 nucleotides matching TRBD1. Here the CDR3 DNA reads TGTGCCTGGAGTGTTGGAGGGGGCTGGACTGAAGCTTTCTTT. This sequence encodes CAWSVGGGWTEAFF.